Listed below are T cell receptor beta chains from one sample, sequenced in a study of blood T cells in healthy people across ages. TCRdb reanalysed the 5' RACE reads using MiXCR and keeps one entry per CDR3 protein. The sample includes 910,000 or so distinct CDR3 sequences, about 53% of them seen just once. The material sequenced was blood. These receptors were taken from a woman between 55 and 75 years old in good health. The CDR3 runs from the conserved cysteine through the conserved F or W. Each record gives: V gene, D gene, J gene, clone size, CDR3 protein, CDR3 DNA. The D gene is left open where the match is weak. For some rows the clone size is stated as once, few or many, or as a class when expanded; others skip it.

v_gene: TRBV20-1
d_gene: TRBD2
j_gene: TRBJ2-3
abundance: few
CDR3aa: CSALTSGRWDTQYF
CDR3nt: TGCAGTGCGCTGACTAGCGGGAGATGGGATACGCAGTATTTT

v_gene: TRBV29-1
d_gene: .
j_gene: TRBJ2-7
abundance: .
CDR3aa: CSVELGSTYEQYF
CDR3nt: TGCAGCGTTGAATTGGGGAGCACCTACGAGCAGTACTTC

v_gene: TRBV5-6
d_gene: .
j_gene: TRBJ2-7
abundance: many
CDR3aa: CASSSGTASYEQYF
CDR3nt: TGTGCCAGCAGCTCCGGGACGGCTTCGTACGAGCAGTACTTC

v_gene: TRBV12-3/TRBV12-4
d_gene: .
j_gene: TRBJ2-5
abundance: .
CDR3aa: CASSPETDRRETQYF
CDR3nt: TGTGCCAGCAGTCCCGAGACCGACAGGAGGGAGACCCAGTACTTC

v_gene: TRBV5-1
d_gene: .
j_gene: TRBJ2-1
abundance: .
CDR3aa: CASSFAERGDEQFF
CDR3nt: TGCGCCAGCAGCTTTGCGGAGAGAGGCGATGAGCAGTTCTTC

v_gene: TRBV20-1
d_gene: .
j_gene: TRBJ2-1
abundance: .
CDR3aa: CSAIQARQKNEQFF
CDR3nt: TGCAGTGCTATCCAGGCGAGACAGAAAAATGAGCAGTTCTTC

v_gene: TRBV7-9
d_gene: TRBD2
j_gene: TRBJ2-5
abundance: .
CDR3aa: CASSLTLGGQYF
CDR3nt: TGTGCCAGCAGCTTAACGTTGGGAGGGCAGTACTTC

v_gene: TRBV28
d_gene: .
j_gene: TRBJ2-1
abundance: .
CDR3aa: CASSSEEDILAEQFF
CDR3nt: TGTGCCAGCAGTTCCGAGGAGGATATTCTGGCTGAGCAGTTCTTC

v_gene: TRBV5-4
d_gene: .
j_gene: TRBJ2-5
abundance: .
CDR3aa: CASSLPQAGETQYF
CDR3nt: TGTGCCAGCAGCTTGCCTCAGGCCGGGGAGACCCAGTACTTC

v_gene: TRBV10-2
d_gene: .
j_gene: TRBJ1-5
abundance: .
CDR3aa: CASKDGYSNQPQHF
CDR3nt: TGCGCCAGCAAGGACGGATATAGCAATCAGCCCCAGCATTTT

v_gene: TRBV7-2
d_gene: TRBD1
j_gene: TRBJ1-6
abundance: .
CDR3aa: CASTLEFATGGSPLHF
CDR3nt: TGTGCCAGCACCTTGGAGTTTGCGACAGGGGGTTCACCCCTCCACTTT

v_gene: TRBV7-2
d_gene: TRBD1
j_gene: TRBJ1-5
abundance: once
CDR3aa: CASREPGDRNQPQHF
CDR3nt: TGTGCCAGCAGAGAGCCCGGGGACAGAAATCAGCCCCAGCATTTT

v_gene: TRBV11-2
d_gene: .
j_gene: TRBJ2-4
abundance: .
CDR3aa: CASSLTGWGVIAKNIQYF
CDR3nt: TGTGCCAGCAGCTTAACCGGGTGGGGAGTTATAGCCAAAAACATTCAGTACTTC

v_gene: TRBV5-6
d_gene: .
j_gene: TRBJ2-3
abundance: .
CDR3aa: CASSFVSGPGPDTQYF
CDR3nt: TGTGCCAGCAGCTTTGTCTCCGGCCCGGGCCCAGATACGCAGTATTTT